This is a list of T cell receptor beta chains from one sample in a study of cytomegalovirus exposure and HLA in healthy donors. Produced via immunoSEQ multiplex PCR; TCRdb's table is partial and in-frame only. The data contain approximately 76,000 clones, roughly two thirds of them singletons. The sample taken for sequencing was PBMCs. The receptors were sampled from a woman between 40 and 55 years old in good health and CMV-seropositive. The CDR3 runs from the conserved cysteine through the conserved F or W. Fields, in order: D gene, V gene, J gene, clone size, CDR3 DNA, CDR3 protein. A D gene is named only where the DNA matches it firmly. Not every row has a clone size; where given, it reads once, few, many or a size class.

>TRBD1|TRBV5-4|TRBJ1-1|-
TGTGCCAGCAGCCCATACACAGGGGGCGGCACTGAAGCTTTCTTT
CASSPYTGGGTEAFF
>-|TRBV4-2|TRBJ1-1|-
TGTGCCAGCAGCCCCCAACTATACGCGAACACTGAAGCTTTCTTT
CASSPQLYANTEAFF
>-|TRBV12-5|TRBJ1-5|-
TGTGCTAGTGGCCTGGGGGAGGGTAGCCAGCCCCAGCATTTT
CASGLGEGSQPQHF
>TRBD1|TRBV13|TRBJ2-3|few
TGTGCCAGCAGCTCGGGACAGGGGGTTGAATCCACAGATACGCAGTATTTT
CASSSGQGVESTDTQYF
>-|TRBV19|TRBJ1-1|-
TGTGCCAGTAGTATAGGAGGACATTCGGGGGCTGAAGCTTTCTTT
CASSIGGHSGAEAFF
>TRBD2|TRBV4-2|TRBJ2-3|-
TGTGCCAGCAGCCAAGAGACTAGCGGGTACACAGATACGCAGTATTTT
CASSQETSGYTDTQYF
>-|TRBV7-9|TRBJ1-4|-
TGTGCCAGCAGCTTAGCGCTTGCGGGAAGTGAAAAACTGTTTTTT
CASSLALAGSEKLFF
>TRBD1|TRBV6-1|TRBJ2-7|-
TGTGCCAGCAGTCTCCTCGGTCAGGGGGTATACGAGCAGTACTTC
CASSLLGQGVYEQYF
>TRBD2|TRBV27|TRBJ2-5|-
TGTGCCAGCAACATAGCGGGGCATCTAGAGACCCAGTACTTC
CASNIAGHLETQYF
>TRBD2|TRBV4-3|TRBJ2-3|-
TGCGCCAGCAGCCACCTAGCGGGAGGGCCGGTGTCTAAGGGCACAGATACGCAGTATTTT
CASSHLAGGPVSKGTDTQYF
>-|TRBV6-1|TRBJ1-6|-
TGTGCCAGCAGTGAAGACCCAGCGAGCTCCTATAATTCACCCCTCCACTTT
CASSEDPASSYNSPLHF
>TRBD1|TRBV19|TRBJ2-1|-
TGTGCCAGTAGTATAGTGACAGGGTACAGGTCACAGTTCTTC
CASSIVTGYRSQFF
>-|TRBV5-1|TRBJ1-1|-
TGCGCCAGCAGCTTGGCCGGCAGCGTCATGAACACTGAAGCTTTCTTT
CASSLAGSVMNTEAFF